The T cell receptor beta chain described here comes from a study of siplizumab effects on memory and regulatory T cells (dated by TCRdb to between 2017 and 2020). Study-wide context: The effect of the anti-CD2 antibody siplizumab on alloreactive T-cell subsets was examined in allogeneic mixed lymphocyte reactions constructed from human PBMCs. Points the paper makes about the study in general: Whether proliferating Tregs from siplizumab cultures were suppressive was not functionally confirmed. Siplizumab significantly lowered the cumulative frequency of alloreactive sequences that could be traced to unstimulated CD4+ memory T cells. In reactions with siplizumab, an average of approximately 70% of mappable alloreactive CD4+ clones were Treg-derived, compared with 26.9% in control reactions. About 75-95% of proliferating CD4+ or CD8+ clones could not be given a naive or memory phenotype. Sequences below about 10^-5 frequency were poorly captured, so only a minor fraction of alloreactive clones could be mapped to unstimulated subsets. Unstimulated naive T cells appeared more diverse than memory T cells, and naive cells seemed to contribute substantially to the alloresponse.

CDR1 and CDR2, per the germline V gene (reference sequence), are MNHNY and SVGAGI. V is pruned by 8 bases and J by 4 bases, leaving 1 base of the junction without a gene match. Inclusive of the bounding cysteine and phenylalanine, the CDR3 is 12 residues long. Just CDR3 DNA is preserved here, 36 bases in frame from base 1. A note on this clone: Its antigen remains unidentified. Per-base qualities were not stored, and no clone one base away is much larger.

Sorted unstimulated T cells, along with proliferating T cells recovered from mixed lymphocyte reactions, underwent TCRbeta CDR3 sequencing. Fresh whole blood from approximately ten HLA-typed healthy donors was used to isolate PBMCs. The library relied on the immunoSEQ multiplex PCR assay. Roughly 100,000 TCR templates per sample were assayed by the deep sequencing platform. Genomic DNA extracted from sorted T cells was used for TCRbeta CDR3 sequencing. Concerning the study's data processing: The R programming language was used for clonal analysis of the TCRbeta CDR3 data. Unstimulated samples were compared with post-reaction CFSE-low samples to define alloreactive CD4+ and CD8+ clones. Regulatory or non-regulatory origin was assigned to alloreactive CD4+ clones by matching of sequences to sorted unstimulated Treg and non-Treg repertoires. TCRdb re-hosts the immuneACCESS table, in-frame sequences only. Its copies lack some clones; in the studies checked, an unresolved V gene accounts for under half of them, and the cause for the rest is not known. V, J and clone size reflect that table, while D and trimming were determined from the DNA. This sample has roughly 100,000 clones in its table, and more than 85% of those were observed once. Of the sample, about 0.32% is held by the ten largest clones.

The chain couples TRBV6-6 to TRBJ1-2; TRBD1 aligns with 10 central bases. The sample taken for sequencing was CD4+ T cells sorted from blood. The sequence was collected from a human donor in good health. The nucleotide sequence reads as follows: TGTGCCAGCGGGACAGGGGTCTATGGCTACACCTTC. Its protein reads: CASGTGVYGYTF.